The 16 T cell receptor beta chains below were found in one sample sequenced in a study of human T cells and chemical hapten exposure. TCRdb reprocessed the RACE reads with MiXCR, giving one entry per CDR3 protein. Altogether approximately 91,000 distinct CDR3 sequences are present, approximately 10% being singletons, with the ten largest covering about 1.4%. Time point indicated: patch test 2, 6 weeks after DPC sensitization. As to treatment: therapeutic diphenylcyclopropenone sensitization with weekly scalp DPC. Sample: whole blood, taken in connection with sensitization to the hapten diphenylcyclopropenone (DPC). These receptors all stem from a young man with alopecia areata. Some clones in this sample may be carry-over from other donors' samples.

This clonotype has at least ten counts. The chain couples TRBV29-1 to TRBJ1-1; D gene ambiguous. V was shortened by 7 bases and J by 5 bases, with 14 bases between the two germline ends. The CDR3 extends over 12 amino acids. In germline, CDR1 is SQVTM, CDR2 ANQGSEA. The CDR3 region has the DNA TGCAGCGCGGCGGGGAGTGTGACTGAAGCTTTCTTT. It is translated as CSAAGSVTEAFF.

This clonotype was counted at least ten times. The V and J genes are TRBV3-1 and TRBJ2-1, with D possibly matching TRBD2 (6 bases). The germline gives CDR1 LGHDT, CDR2 YNNKEL (reference sequence). The CDR3 runs to 13 residues. With 1 base removed from V and 7 bases from J, the gap between germline ends came to 8 bases. This CDR3 reads CASSQVSGNEQFF. For the CDR3, the DNA is TGTGCCAGCAGCCAAGTAAGCGGGAATGAGCAGTTCTTC.

The chain employs TRBV6-6 and TRBJ1-5, with 10 bases matching TRBD1. This CDR3 has 16 residues. Per the germline V gene, CDR1 is MNHNY and CDR2 is SVGAGI (reference sequence). J lost 4 bases, V lost 0 bases, and 3 bases had no gene match. In nucleotides, the CDR3 is TGTGCCAGCAGTTACTCACCGGGACAGGGGAATCAGCCCCAGCATTTT. It yields the protein CASSYSPGQGNQPQHF.

This clonotype was seen at least ten times. The chain uses TRBV12-3 or TRBV12-4 and TRBJ1-1; no firm D call. The CDR3 sequence is 21 residues long. Trimming pared 3 bases from V and 0 bases from J, leaving 29 bases between. The CDR3 here is CASSFGVGTTKGGYMNTEAFF. DNA of the CDR3: TGTGCCAGCAGTTTCGGGGTAGGAACCACGAAAGGTGGCTACATGAACACTGAAGCTTTCTTT.

Many counts were recorded for this clonotype. The chain is built from TRBV7-9 and TRBJ2-2; 10 bases match TRBD2. The CDR3 consists of 16 residues. Germline V gives CDR1 SEHNR, CDR2 FQNEAQ (reference sequence). The ends lost 3 bases at V and 6 bases at J; junction bases unmatched: 7. The CDR3 reads CASSFQRGGPPGELFF. In DNA, the CDR3 is TGTGCCAGCAGCTTCCAGCGGGGGGGCCCTCCCGGGGAGCTGTTTTTT.

The rearrangement joins TRBV28 to TRBJ2-7, with 9 bases matching TRBD1. With 6 bases clipped from V and 3 bases from J, the junction kept 3 bases outside the gene matches. The CDR3 is 13 amino acids. Germline V gene data show CDR1 as MDHEN and CDR2 as SYDVKM. DNA for the CDR3: TGTGCCAGCAGAGGGACAGGGATCTACGAGCAGTACTTC. It is translated as CASRGTGIYEQYF.

The chain links TRBV25-1 to TRBJ2-6, with TRBD1 matching over 7 bases. CDR3 length: 18 residues. J lost 0 bases, V lost 5 bases, and 10 bases had no gene match. From germline, CDR1 is MGHDK and CDR2 SYGVNS. This chain's CDR3 is CASSQISTGTSGANVLTF. In DNA, the CDR3 is TGTGCCAGCAGTCAAATATCGACAGGGACCTCTGGGGCCAACGTCCTGACTTTC.

The rearrangement uses TRBV6-5 and TRBJ2-3; TRBD2 agrees at 8 bases. The CDR3 spans 14 residues. The trim removed 6 bases at V and 2 bases at J, leaving 4 bases unmatched. Germline V gene lookup returns CDR1 MNHEY and CDR2 SVGAGI. This CDR3 reads CASSISGDTDTQYF. Written as DNA, the CDR3 is TGTGCCAGCAGCATTAGCGGGGACACAGATACGCAGTATTTT.

CDR3 in amino acids: CASSLGNGELFF. The CDR3, as DNA: TGTGCCAGCAGCCTAGGGAACGGGGAGCTGTTTTTT. This chain connects TRBV3-1 to TRBJ2-2; D unclear. There are 12 residues in the CDR3. CDR1 and CDR2 from the germline V gene are LGHDT and YNNKEL (reference sequence). The ends were cut back, 4 bases at V and 7 bases at J, with 7 bases in the middle.

J is TRBJ1-4 and V is TRBV25-1, with D hard to call. The V gene lost 2 bases and the J gene lost 10 bases, with 14 bases spanning the gap. The CDR3 extends over 14 amino acids. The V gene's germline CDR1 is MGHDK and CDR2 SYGVNS. The CDR3 nucleotides read TGTGCCAGCAGTGAACGTCGAGCTATAGGAAAACTGTTTTTT. Translating gives CASSERRAIGKLFF.

This clonotype was counted between two and nine times. The V call is TRBV4-2, the J call TRBJ2-3; 15 bases are a match to TRBD2. From germline, CDR1 is LGHNA and CDR2 YNFKEQ. Trimming at V came to 1 base and at J to 4 bases, leaving 0 bases not matched to a gene. The CDR3 is 16 amino acids. The chain's CDR3 is CASSQGTSGGADTQYF. The CDR3 DNA is TGTGCCAGCAGCCAAGGGACTAGCGGGGGGGCAGATACGCAGTATTTT.

The chain couples TRBV9 to TRBJ2-3; D uncertain. This CDR3 is 14 amino acids long. CDR1 and CDR2 from the germline V gene are SGDLS and YYNGEE. Trimming pared 0 bases from V and 0 bases from J, leaving 5 bases between. CDR3 in amino acids: CASSVDGSTDTQYF. The CDR3 region has the DNA TGTGCCAGCAGCGTAGACGGGAGCACAGATACGCAGTATTTT. The entire variable domain, with the rest obtained from reference TRBV9 and TRBJ2-3, is as follows: DSGVTQTPKHLITATGQRVTLRCSPRSGDLSVYWYQQSLDQGLQFLIQYYNGEERAKGNILERFSAQQFPDLHSELNLSSLELGDSALYFCASSVDGSTDTQYFGPGTRLTVL.

This chain joins TRBV7-6 and TRBJ1-2; D is perhaps TRBD1 (6 bases). The V gene lost 1 base and the J gene lost 8 bases, with 11 bases spanning the gap. This CDR3 is 13 amino acids long. Per germline, CDR1 SGHVS and CDR2 FNYEAQ. In DNA form, the CDR3 reads TGTGCCAGCAGCTTAGGAGGGGGAGGCGGCTACACCTTC. It translates to CASSLGGGGGYTF.

The sample holds many counts of this clonotype. This rearrangement joins TRBV29-1 to TRBJ1-1; a possible D gene is TRBD1 (5 bases). Trimming took off 4 bases at V and 0 bases at J, with 12 bases between the two ends. The CDR3 totals 14 residues. The germline CDR1 and CDR2 sequences are SQVTM and ANQGSEA. CDR3 DNA: TGCAGCGTTGTGGGGACTTCGATGAACACTGAAGCTTTCTTT. Encoded protein: CSVVGTSMNTEAFF.

This clonotype was seen repeatedly, ten times or more. This CDR3 reads CASSDSEGPDTQYF. CDR3 DNA sequence: TGTGCCAGCAGTGACTCAGAGGGGCCTGATACGCAGTATTTT. The rearrangement joins TRBV6-4 to TRBJ2-3; D might be TRBD1 or TRBD2, each matching 5 bases. V was shortened by 0 bases and J by 6 bases, with 10 bases between the two germline ends. The CDR3 is 14 amino acids. CDR1 is MRHNA, CDR2 SNTAGT, per germline.

This clonotype was counted only a few times. V is TRBV6-6 and J is TRBJ1-2; 10 nucleotides agree with TRBD1. This CDR3 contains 15 residues. J lost 4 bases, V lost 5 bases, and 7 bases had no gene match. Germline V gene lookup returns CDR1 MNHNY and CDR2 SVGAGI (reference sequence). Here the CDR3 reads CASSQRQGAFYGYTF. CDR3 in DNA: TGTGCCAGCAGTCAAAGACAGGGGGCTTTCTATGGCTACACCTTC.